What follows are 15 T cell receptor beta chains derived from one specimen sequenced in a study of shared clonotypes between healthy human individuals. The method was immunoSEQ multiplex PCR; TCRdb's version includes in-frame clones alone and lacks a portion of them. The top ten hold 0.37% of the sample, which has 2 million to 2.5 million clones, around 93% seen once. Sequencing input: naive CD4+ T cells from PBMCs. Subset of the sample: CD45RA+ positively selected. These receptors were collected from a man aged 18 to 30 in good health. Some clones in this sample may be carry-over from other donors' samples.

The rearrangement links TRBV28 to TRBJ2-2, with 10 bases matching TRBD2. Germline V gene lookup returns CDR1 MDHEN and CDR2 SYDVKM. The CDR3 has 17 amino acids. Germline trimming cut 4 bases from V and 6 bases from J; bases unmatched to any gene: 11. The CDR3 here is CASSWASGSQGAGELFF. The CDR3 DNA sequence: TGTGCCAGCAGTTGGGCTAGCGGGAGTCAGGGGGCCGGGGAGCTGTTTTTT.

The rearrangement joins TRBV5-1 to TRBJ2-2; 7 bases fit TRBD1. With 4 bases clipped from V and 6 bases from J, the junction kept 6 bases outside the gene matches. From germline, CDR1 is SGHRS and CDR2 YFSETQ. The CDR3 has 14 residues. The CDR3 region has the DNA TGCGCCAGCAGCACCGGGACAGCGGCCGGGGAGCTGTTTTTT. It yields the protein CASSTGTAAGELFF.

This CDR3 reads CASSSLAGEETQYF. The DNA of the CDR3 is TGCGCCAGCAGTTCTCTAGCGGGAGAAGAGACCCAGTACTTC. V gene TRBV10-1 combines with J gene TRBJ2-5; 10 bases match TRBD2. The germline gives CDR1 WNHNN, CDR2 SYGVQD (reference sequence). Trimming removed 5 bases from V and 3 bases from J; junction bases left unmatched: 3. The CDR3 covers 14 residues.

V is TRBV4-1 and J is TRBJ2-2; no clear D gene. This CDR3 is built from 15 residues. The germline V gene encodes CDR1 MGHRA and CDR2 YSYEKL. Trimming cost V 1 base and J 0 bases, with 6 bases left between them. The CDR3: CASSQVFPNTGELFF. CDR3 bases: TGCGCCAGCAGCCAAGTTTTCCCGAACACCGGGGAGCTGTTTTTT.

This chain links TRBV4-1 with TRBJ2-7; D might be TRBD2 (5 bases). Trimming took 0 bases from V and 0 from J, leaving 12 bases between them. Germline values: CDR1 MGHRA, CDR2 YSYEKL. The length of the CDR3 is 16 residues. CDR3 residues: CASSQELAGLSYEQYF. Here the CDR3 DNA reads TGCGCCAGCAGCCAAGAGTTGGCAGGACTCTCCTACGAGCAGTACTTC.

V is TRBV6-5 and J is TRBJ1-5, with D hard to call. This CDR3 has 14 amino acids. Germline V gene sequence: CDR1 MNHEY, CDR2 SVGAGI. The V and J ends lost 5 bases and 2 bases respectively, with 10 bases between them. The CDR3 DNA reads TGTGCCAGCAGTCCTATCTATGGCAATCAGCCCCAGCATTTT. It is translated as CASSPIYGNQPQHF.

As to this clone: Different DNA sequences within this sample yield the same CDR3. V usage is TRBV5-1 and J usage is TRBJ2-7; weak D call: TRBD2 (6 bases). CDR1 is SGHRS and CDR2 is YFSETQ in the germline V gene. The CDR3 loop spans 14 amino acids. Trimming left V 2 bases short and J 3 bases short, with 12 bases between. The CDR3 nucleotides are TGCGCCAGCAGCTTTCTTGCGGGAAACTACGAGCAGTACTTC. Its protein is CASSFLAGNYEQYF.

J is TRBJ1-1 and V is TRBV28; D unresolved. From germline, CDR1 is MDHEN and CDR2 SYDVKM. Trimming shortened V by 6 bases and J by 1 base, and 15 bases separated the two germline ends. The CDR3 spans 15 residues. Here the CDR3 DNA reads TGTGCCAGCAGCTTAGGGCGGGCATGGAACACTGAAGCTTTCTTT. This encodes CASSLGRAWNTEAFF.

The chain is built from TRBV19 and TRBJ2-5; 11 bases agree with TRBD1. The CDR3 runs 14 residues. V was clipped by 4 bases and J by 7 bases; unmatched bases: 5. CDR1 and CDR2 from the germline V gene are LNHDA and SQIVND (reference sequence). CDR3 loop: CASSTGQGDMTQYF. The CDR3, as DNA: TGTGCCAGTAGTACGGGACAGGGGGATATGACCCAGTACTTC.

The chain has TRBV11-2 and TRBJ1-1; possibly TRBD1 for D (5 bases). Germline V gene data show CDR1 as SGHAT and CDR2 as FQNNGV. This CDR3 has 12 residues. Trimming pared 5 bases from V and 7 bases from J, leaving 11 bases between. CDR3 coding DNA: TGTGCCAGCAGCCCCCGGGGGTTTGAAGCTTTCTTT. Protein sequence: CASSPRGFEAFF.

The rearrangement joins TRBV5-1 to TRBJ1-3, with TRBD1 matching 8 bases. The trim removed 1 base at V and 1 base at J, leaving 10 bases unmatched. The CDR3 consists of 18 residues. CDR1 SGHRS and CDR2 YFSETQ come from the germline V gene. CDR3 in amino acids: CASSLQGATGLSGNTIYF. The CDR3 DNA reads as TGCGCCAGCAGCTTGCAGGGGGCAACTGGACTTTCTGGAAACACCATATATTTT.

The CDR3 sequence: CASSLTDWSSYNEQFF. The DNA for the CDR3 is TGTGCCAGCAGTTTGACGGATTGGAGCTCCTACAATGAGCAGTTCTTC. The chain has TRBV27 and TRBJ2-1; D is unresolved. The V and J ends lost 3 bases and 0 bases respectively, with 12 bases between them. This CDR3 is 16 amino acids long. Germline V gives CDR1 MNHEY, CDR2 SMNVEV (reference sequence).

The V gene is TRBV7-2, the J gene TRBJ2-7, with 9 nucleotides matching TRBD2. Losses at the gene ends were 1 base for V and 6 bases for J; bases not matched to a gene: 1. Per germline, CDR1 SGHTA and CDR2 FQGNSA. The CDR3 spans 13 residues. The CDR3, as DNA: TGTGCCAGCAGCTTAGAGCGGGAGGCCGAGCAGTACTTC. It yields the protein CASSLEREAEQYF.

V is TRBV5-1 and J is TRBJ2-2; D not certain. CDR1 SGHRS and CDR2 YFSETQ come from the germline V gene. Trimming left V 1 base short and J 0 bases short, with 10 bases between. The CDR3 sequence is 16 residues long. In DNA, the CDR3 is TGCGCCAGCAGCTTGTTTCAAGGTCCGAACACCGGGGAGCTGTTTTTT. Translation: CASSLFQGPNTGELFF.

The gene calls are TRBV4-3 and TRBJ2-3, with 8 bases lining up with TRBD1. V shed 0 bases, J shed 1 base, and the junction held 3 bases outside the gene matches. This CDR3 comprises 16 residues. Germline lookup yields CDR1 LGHNA and CDR2 YSLEER. The CDR3 loop reads CASSQEPTGGTDTQYF. CDR3 bases: TGCGCCAGCAGCCAAGAGCCGACAGGGGGCACAGATACGCAGTATTTT.